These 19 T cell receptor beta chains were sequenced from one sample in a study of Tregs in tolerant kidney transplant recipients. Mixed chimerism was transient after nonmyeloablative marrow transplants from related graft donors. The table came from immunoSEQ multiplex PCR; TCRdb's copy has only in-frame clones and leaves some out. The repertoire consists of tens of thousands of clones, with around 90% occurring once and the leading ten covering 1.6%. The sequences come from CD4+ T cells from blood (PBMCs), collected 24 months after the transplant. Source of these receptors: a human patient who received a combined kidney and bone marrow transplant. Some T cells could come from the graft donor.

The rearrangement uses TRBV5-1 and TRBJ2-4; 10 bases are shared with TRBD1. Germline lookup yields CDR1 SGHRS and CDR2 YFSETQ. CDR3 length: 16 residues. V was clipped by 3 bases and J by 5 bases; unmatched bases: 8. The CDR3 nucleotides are TGCGCCAGCAGCTCTACCGCCGGGACAGGGGAAAACATTCAGTACTTC. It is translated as CASSSTAGTGENIQYF.

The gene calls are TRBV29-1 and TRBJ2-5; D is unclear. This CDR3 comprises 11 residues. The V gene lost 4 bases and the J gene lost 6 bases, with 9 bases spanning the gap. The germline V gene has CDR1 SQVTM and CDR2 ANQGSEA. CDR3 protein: CSVVPIQTQYF. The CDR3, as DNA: TGCAGCGTTGTGCCTATCCAGACCCAGTACTTC.

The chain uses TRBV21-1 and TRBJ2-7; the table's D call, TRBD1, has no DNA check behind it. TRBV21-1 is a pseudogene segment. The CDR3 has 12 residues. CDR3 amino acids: CANSFGRQVQYF. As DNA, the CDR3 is TGTGCCAACAGCTTCGGCCGACAGGTGCAGTACTTC.

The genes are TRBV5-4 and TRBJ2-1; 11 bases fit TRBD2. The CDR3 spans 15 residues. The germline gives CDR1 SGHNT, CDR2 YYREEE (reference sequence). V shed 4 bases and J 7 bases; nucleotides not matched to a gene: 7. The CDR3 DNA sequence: TGTGCCAGCAGCAAACTAGCGGGGGCGGGTAATGAGCAGTTCTTC. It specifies CASSKLAGAGNEQFF.

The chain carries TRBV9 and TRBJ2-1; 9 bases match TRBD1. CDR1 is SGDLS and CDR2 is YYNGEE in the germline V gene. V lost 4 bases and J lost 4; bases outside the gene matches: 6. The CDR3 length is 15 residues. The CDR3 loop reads CASSPDRGVYNEQFF. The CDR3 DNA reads TGTGCCAGCAGCCCCGACAGGGGGGTTTACAATGAGCAGTTCTTC.

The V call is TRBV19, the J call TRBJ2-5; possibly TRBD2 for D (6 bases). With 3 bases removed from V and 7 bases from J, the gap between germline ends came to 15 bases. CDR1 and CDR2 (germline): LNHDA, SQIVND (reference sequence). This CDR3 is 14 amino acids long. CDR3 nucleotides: TGTGCCAGTAGTATCGGCGGGGTGACGGGGACCCAGTACTTC. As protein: CASSIGGVTGTQYF.

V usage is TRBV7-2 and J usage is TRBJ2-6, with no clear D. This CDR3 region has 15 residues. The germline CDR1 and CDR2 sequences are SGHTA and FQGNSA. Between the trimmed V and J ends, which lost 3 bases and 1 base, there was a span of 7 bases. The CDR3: CASSLTQSGANVLTF. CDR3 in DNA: TGTGCCAGCAGCTTGACACAATCTGGGGCCAACGTCCTGACTTTC. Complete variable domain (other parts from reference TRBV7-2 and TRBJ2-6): GAGVSQSPSNKVTEKGKDVELRCDPISGHTALYWYRQSLGQGLEFLIYFQGNSAPDKSGLPSDRFSAERTGGSVSTLTIQRTQQEDSAVYLCASSLTQSGANVLTFGAGSRLTVL.

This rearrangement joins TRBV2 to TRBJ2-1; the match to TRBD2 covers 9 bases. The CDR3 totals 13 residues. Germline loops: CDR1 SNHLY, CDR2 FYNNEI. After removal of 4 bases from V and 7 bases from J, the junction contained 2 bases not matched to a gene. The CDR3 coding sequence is TGTGCCAGCAGTGGCGGGAGGGCTAATGAGCAGTTCTTC. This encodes CASSGGRANEQFF.

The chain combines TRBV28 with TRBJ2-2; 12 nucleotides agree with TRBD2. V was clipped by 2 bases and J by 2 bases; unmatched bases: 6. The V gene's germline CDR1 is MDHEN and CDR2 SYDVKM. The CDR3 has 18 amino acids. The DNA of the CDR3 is TGTGCCAGCAGTTTAAGGCTAGCGGGGGGGCTCAACACCGGGGAGCTGTTTTTT. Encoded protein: CASSLRLAGGLNTGELFF.

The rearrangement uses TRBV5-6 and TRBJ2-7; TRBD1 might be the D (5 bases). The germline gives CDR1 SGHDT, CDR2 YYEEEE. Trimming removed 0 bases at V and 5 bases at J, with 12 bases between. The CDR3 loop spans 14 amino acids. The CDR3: CASSLVGDVNEQYF. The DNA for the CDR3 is TGTGCCAGCAGCTTGGTAGGGGATGTGAACGAGCAGTACTTC.

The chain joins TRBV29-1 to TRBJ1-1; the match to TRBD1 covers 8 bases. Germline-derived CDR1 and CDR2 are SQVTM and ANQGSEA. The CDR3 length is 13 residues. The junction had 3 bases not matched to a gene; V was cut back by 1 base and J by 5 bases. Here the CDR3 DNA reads TGCAGCGTTGAAGGCAGGGGGCAAACTGAAGCTTTCTTT. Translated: CSVEGRGQTEAFF.

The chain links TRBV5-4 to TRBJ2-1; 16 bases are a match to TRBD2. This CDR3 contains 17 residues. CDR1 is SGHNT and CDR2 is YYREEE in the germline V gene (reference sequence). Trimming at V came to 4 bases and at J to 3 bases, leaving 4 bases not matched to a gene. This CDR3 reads CASSKGLAGGIYNEQFF. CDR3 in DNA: TGTGCCAGCAGCAAGGGACTAGCGGGAGGGATCTACAATGAGCAGTTCTTC.

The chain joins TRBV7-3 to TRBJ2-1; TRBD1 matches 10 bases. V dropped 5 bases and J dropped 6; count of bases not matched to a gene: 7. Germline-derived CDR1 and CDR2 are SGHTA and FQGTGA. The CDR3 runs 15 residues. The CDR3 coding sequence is TGTGCCAGCAGCACGGGACAGGGGTACGGCAATGAGCAGTTCTTC. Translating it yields CASSTGQGYGNEQFF.

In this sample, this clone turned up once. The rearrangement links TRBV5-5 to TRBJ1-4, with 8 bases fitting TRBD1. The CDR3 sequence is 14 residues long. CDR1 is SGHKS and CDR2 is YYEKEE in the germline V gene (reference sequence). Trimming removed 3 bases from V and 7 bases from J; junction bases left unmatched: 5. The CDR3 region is CASSSTGASEKLFF. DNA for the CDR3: TGTGCCAGCAGCTCGACAGGGGCGAGTGAAAAACTGTTTTTT.

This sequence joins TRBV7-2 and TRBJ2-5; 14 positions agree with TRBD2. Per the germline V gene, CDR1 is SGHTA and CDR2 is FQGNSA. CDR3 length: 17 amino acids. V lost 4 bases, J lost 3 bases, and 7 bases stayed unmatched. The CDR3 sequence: CASSSLPGLAGEETQYF. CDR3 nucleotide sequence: TGTGCCAGCAGCTCGCTCCCGGGACTAGCGGGGGAAGAGACCCAGTACTTC.

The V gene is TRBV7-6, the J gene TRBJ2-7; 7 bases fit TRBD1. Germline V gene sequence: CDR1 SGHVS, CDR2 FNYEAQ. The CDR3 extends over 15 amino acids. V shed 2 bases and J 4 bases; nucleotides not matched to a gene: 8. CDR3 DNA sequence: TGTGCCAGCAGCTTAAATCGACAGGGAAGGTACGAGCAGTACTTC. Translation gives CASSLNRQGRYEQYF.

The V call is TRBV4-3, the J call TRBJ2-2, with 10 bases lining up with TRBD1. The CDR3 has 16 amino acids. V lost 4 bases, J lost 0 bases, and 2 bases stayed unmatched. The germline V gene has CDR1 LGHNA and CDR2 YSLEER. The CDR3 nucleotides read TGCGCCAGCAGCCCCGGACAGGGGGCGAACACCGGGGAGCTGTTTTTT. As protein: CASSPGQGANTGELFF.

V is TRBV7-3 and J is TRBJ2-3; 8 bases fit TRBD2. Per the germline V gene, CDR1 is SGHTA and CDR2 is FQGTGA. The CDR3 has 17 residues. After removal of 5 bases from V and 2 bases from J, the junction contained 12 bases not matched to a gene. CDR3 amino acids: CASSTPERGPFTDTQYF. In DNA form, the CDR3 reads TGTGCCAGCAGCACCCCTGAGCGGGGGCCCTTCACAGATACGCAGTATTTT.

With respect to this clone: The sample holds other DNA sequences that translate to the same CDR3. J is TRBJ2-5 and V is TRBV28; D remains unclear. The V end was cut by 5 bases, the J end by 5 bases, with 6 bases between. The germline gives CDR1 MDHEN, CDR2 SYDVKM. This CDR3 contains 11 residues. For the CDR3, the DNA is TGTGCCAGCAGTAGCAGGGAGACCCAGTACTTC. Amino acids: CASSSRETQYF.